This T cell receptor beta chain appears in the sequencing data of a study of blood T cell repertoires in COVID-19. The wider study: Spain, Italy and the United States supplied samples that represented acute and convalescent COVID-19.

As originally analysed: Reference gene primer amplification gave nucleated cell count estimates. TCRdb keeps only in-frame clones here, not all; method: immunoSEQ multiplex PCR. V and J calls and clone size are as listed in that table; D and trimming were resolved from the DNA. This table has 110,000 or so clones, around 77% appearing once. The germline gives CDR1 PRHDT, CDR2 FYEKMQ (reference sequence). There are 18 residues in the CDR3. J was trimmed by 0 bases and V by 1 base; bases with no gene match: 9. The rearrangement uses TRBV13 and TRBJ2-7, with TRBD2 identical over 10 bases. Sequencing used peripheral blood. The TCR comes from a human donor in a cohort sampled during active COVID-19. The CDR3 DNA is TGTGCCAGCAGCTTAGTGGCTAGCGGGGGCCCAAGCTCCTACGAGCAGTACTTC. It codes for CASSLVASGGPSSYEQYF.